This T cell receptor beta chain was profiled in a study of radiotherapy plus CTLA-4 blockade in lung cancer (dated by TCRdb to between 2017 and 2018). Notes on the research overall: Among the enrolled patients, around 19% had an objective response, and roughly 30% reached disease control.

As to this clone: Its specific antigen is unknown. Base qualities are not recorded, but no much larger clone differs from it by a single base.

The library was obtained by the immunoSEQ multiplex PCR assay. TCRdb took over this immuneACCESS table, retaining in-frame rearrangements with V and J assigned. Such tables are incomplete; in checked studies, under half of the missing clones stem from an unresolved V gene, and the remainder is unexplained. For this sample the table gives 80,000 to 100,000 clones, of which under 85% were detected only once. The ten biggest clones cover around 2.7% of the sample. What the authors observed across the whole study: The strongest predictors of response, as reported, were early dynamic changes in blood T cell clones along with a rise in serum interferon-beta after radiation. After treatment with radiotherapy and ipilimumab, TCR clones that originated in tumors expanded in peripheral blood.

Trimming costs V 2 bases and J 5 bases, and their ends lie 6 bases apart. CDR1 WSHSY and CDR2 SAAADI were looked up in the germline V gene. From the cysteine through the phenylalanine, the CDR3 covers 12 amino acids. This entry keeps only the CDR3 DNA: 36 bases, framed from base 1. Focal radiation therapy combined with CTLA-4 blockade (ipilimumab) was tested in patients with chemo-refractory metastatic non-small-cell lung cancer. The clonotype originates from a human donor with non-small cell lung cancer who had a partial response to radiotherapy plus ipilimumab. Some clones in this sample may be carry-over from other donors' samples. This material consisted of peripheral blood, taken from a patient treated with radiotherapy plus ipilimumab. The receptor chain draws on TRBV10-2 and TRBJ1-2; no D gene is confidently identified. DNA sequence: TGCGCCAGCAGTGAGAGAGGGTATGGCTACACCTTC. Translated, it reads CASSERGYGYTF.